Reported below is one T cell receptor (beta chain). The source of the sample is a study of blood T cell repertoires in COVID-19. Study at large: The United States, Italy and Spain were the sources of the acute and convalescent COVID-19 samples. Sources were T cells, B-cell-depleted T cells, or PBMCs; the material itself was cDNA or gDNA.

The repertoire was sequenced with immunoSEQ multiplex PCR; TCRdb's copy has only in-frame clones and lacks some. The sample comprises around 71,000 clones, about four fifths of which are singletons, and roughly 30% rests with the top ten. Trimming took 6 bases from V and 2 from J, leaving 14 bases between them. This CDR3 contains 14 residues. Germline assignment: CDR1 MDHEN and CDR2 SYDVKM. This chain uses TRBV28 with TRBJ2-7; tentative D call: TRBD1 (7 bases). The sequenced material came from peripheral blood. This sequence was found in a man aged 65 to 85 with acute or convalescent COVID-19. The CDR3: CASRGAGGPYEQYF. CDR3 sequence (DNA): TGTGCCAGCAGGGGGGCAGGGGGGCCCTACGAGCAGTACTTC.